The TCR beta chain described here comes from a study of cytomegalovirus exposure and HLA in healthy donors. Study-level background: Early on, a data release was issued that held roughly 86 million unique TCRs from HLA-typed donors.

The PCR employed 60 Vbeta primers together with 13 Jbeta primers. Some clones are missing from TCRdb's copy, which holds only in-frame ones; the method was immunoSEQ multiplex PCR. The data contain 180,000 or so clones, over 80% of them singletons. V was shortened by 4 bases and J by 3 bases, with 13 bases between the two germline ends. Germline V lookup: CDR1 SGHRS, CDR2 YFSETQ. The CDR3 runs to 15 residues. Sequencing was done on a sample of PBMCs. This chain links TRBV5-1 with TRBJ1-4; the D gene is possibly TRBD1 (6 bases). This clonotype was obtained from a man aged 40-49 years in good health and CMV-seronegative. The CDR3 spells CASSPLDSPNEKLFF. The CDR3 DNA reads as TGCGCCAGCAGCCCCCTGGACAGCCCTAATGAAAAACTGTTTTTT.